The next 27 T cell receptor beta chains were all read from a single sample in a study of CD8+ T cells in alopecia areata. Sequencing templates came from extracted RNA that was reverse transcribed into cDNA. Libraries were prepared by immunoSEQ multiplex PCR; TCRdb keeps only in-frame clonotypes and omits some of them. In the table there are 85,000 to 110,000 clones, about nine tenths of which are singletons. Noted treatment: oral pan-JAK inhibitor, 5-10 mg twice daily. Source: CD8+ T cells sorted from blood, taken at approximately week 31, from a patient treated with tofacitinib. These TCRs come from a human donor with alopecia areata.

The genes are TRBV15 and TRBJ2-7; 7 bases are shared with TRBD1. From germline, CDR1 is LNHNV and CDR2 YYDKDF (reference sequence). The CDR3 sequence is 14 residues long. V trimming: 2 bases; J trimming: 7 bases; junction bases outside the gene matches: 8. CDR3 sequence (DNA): TGTGCCACCAGCAGAACGGACAGGCCTTTTGAGCAGTACTTC. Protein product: CATSRTDRPFEQYF.

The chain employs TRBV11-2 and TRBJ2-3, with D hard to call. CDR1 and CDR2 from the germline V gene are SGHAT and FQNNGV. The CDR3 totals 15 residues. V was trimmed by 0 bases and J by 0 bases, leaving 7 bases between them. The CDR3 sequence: CASSLERLSTDTQYF. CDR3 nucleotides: TGTGCCAGCAGCTTAGAGAGACTGAGCACAGATACGCAGTATTTT.

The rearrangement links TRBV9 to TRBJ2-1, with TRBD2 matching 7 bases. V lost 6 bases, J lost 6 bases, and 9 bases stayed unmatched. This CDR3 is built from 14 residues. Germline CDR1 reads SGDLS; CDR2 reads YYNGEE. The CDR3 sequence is CASTPQGLPNEQFF. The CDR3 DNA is TGTGCCAGCACCCCCCAGGGACTACCCAATGAGCAGTTCTTC.

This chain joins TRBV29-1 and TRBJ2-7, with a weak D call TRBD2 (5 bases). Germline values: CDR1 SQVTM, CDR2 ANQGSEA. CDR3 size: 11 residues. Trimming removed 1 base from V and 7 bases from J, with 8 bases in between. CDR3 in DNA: TGCAGCGTTGAAGGGGAGAAGGAGCAGTACTTC. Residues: CSVEGEKEQYF.

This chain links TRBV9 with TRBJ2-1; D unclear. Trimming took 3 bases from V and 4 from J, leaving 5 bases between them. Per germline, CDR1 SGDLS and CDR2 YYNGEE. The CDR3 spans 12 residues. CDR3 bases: TGTGCCAGCAGCGAAACTTACAATGAGCAGTTCTTC. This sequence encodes CASSETYNEQFF.

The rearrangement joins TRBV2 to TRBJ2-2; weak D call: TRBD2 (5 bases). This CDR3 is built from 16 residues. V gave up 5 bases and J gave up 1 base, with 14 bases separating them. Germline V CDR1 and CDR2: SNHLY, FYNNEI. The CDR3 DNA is TGTGCCAGCAGTTCTGGACTGGGATTGAACACCGGGGAGCTGTTTTTT. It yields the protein CASSSGLGLNTGELFF. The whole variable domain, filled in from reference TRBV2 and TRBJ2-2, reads EPEVTQTPSHQVTQMGQEVILRCVPISNHLYFYWYRQILGQKVEFLVSFYNNEISEKSEIFDDQFSVERPDGSNFTLKIRSTKLEDSAMYFCASSSGLGLNTGELFFGEGSRLTVL.

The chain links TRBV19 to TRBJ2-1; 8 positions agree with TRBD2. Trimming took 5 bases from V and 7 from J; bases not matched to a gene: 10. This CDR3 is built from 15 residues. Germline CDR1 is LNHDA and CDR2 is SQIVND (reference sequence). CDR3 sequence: CASSPRGGLENEQFF. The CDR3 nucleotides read TGTGCCAGTAGTCCCCGGGGGGGCTTAGAGAATGAGCAGTTCTTC.

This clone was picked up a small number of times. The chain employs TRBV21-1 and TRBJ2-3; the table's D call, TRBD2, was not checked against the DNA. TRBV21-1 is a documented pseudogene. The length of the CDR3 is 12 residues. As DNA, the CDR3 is TGTGCCAGCGGGCGGGGAACAGATACGCAGTATTTT. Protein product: CASGRGTDTQYF.

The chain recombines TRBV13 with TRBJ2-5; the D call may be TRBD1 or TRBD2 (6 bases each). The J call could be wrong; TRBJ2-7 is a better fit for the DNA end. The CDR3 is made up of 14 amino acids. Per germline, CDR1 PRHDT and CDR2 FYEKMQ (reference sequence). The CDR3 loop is CASSLEGGQREQYF. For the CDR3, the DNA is TGTGCCAGCAGCTTAGAAGGGGGGCAACGCGAGCAGTACTTC.

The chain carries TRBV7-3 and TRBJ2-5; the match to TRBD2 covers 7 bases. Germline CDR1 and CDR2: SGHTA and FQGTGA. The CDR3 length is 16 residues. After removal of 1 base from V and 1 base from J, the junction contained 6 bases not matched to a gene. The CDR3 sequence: CASSLMRGGPQETQYF. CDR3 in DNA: TGTGCCAGCAGCTTAATGCGGGGAGGGCCCCAAGAGACCCAGTACTTC.

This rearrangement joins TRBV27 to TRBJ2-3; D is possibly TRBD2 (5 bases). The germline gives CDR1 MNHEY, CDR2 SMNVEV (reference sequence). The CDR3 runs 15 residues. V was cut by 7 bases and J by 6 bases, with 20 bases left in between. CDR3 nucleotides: TGTGCCAGCACCCATAGGTCGGGAATCGAGGATACGCAGTATTTT. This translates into CASTHRSGIEDTQYF.

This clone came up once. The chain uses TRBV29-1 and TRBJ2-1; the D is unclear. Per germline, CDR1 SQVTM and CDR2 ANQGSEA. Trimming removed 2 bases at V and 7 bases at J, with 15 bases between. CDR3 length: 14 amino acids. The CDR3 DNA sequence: TGCAGCGTTGAAATATCCTTTGGCATTAATGAGCAGTTCTTC. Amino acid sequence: CSVEISFGINEQFF.

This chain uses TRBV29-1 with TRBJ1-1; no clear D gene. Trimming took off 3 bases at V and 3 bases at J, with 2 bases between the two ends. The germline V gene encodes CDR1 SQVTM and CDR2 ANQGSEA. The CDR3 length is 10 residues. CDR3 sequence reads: CSVEDTEAFF. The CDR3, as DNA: TGCAGCGTTGAGGACACTGAAGCTTTCTTT.

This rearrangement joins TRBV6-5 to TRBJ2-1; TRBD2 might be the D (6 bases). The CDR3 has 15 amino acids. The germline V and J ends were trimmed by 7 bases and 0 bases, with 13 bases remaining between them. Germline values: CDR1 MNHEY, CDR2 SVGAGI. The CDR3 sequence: CASKEGKSSYNEQFF. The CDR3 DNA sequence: TGTGCCAGCAAGGAGGGGAAAAGCTCCTACAATGAGCAGTTCTTC.

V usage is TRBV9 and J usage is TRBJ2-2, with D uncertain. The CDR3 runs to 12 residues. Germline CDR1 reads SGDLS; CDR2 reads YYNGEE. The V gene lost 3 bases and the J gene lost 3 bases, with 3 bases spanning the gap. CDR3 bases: TGTGCCAGCAGCGGGGACACCGGGGAGCTGTTTTTT. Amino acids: CASSGDTGELFF. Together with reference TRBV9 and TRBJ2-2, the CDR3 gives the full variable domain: DSGVTQTPKHLITATGQRVTLRCSPRSGDLSVYWYQQSLDQGLQFLIQYYNGEERAKGNILERFSAQQFPDLHSELNLSSLELGDSALYFCASSGDTGELFFGEGSRLTVL.

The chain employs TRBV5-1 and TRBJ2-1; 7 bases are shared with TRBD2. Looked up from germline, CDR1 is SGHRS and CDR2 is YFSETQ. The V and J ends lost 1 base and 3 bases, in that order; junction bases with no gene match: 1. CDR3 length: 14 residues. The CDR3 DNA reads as TGCGCCAGCAGCTTGACTAGCGTCTACAATGAGCAGTTCTTC. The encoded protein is CASSLTSVYNEQFF.

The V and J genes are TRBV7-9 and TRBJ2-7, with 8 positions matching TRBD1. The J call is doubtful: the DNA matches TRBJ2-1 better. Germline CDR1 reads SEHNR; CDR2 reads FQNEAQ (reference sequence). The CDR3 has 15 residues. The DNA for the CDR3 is TGTGCCAGCAGCTTAGGGACAGGGAGAACCTACGAGCAGTTCTTC. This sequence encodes CASSLGTGRTYEQFF.

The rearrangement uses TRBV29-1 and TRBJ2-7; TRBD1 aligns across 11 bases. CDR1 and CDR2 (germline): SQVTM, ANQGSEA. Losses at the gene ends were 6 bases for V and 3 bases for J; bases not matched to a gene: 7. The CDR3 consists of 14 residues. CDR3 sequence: CSVLGQGANYEQYF. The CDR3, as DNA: TGCAGCGTCCTAGGACAGGGGGCTAACTACGAGCAGTACTTC.

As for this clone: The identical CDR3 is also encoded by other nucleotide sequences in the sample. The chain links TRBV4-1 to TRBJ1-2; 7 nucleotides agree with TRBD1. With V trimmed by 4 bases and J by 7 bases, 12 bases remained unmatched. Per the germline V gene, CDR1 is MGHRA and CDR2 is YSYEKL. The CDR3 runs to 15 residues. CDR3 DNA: TGCGCCAGCAGCCGAGTTCACAGGGGTGGGGGTGGCTACACCTTC. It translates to CASSRVHRGGGGYTF.

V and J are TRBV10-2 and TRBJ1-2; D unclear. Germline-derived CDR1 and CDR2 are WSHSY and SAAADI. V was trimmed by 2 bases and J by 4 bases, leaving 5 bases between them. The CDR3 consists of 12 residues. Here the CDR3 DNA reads TGCGCCAGCAGTGAGCTCCTCTATGGCTACACCTTC. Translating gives CASSELLYGYTF.

Here the CDR3 DNA reads TGTGCCAGCAGTGGCCAGACAGGCGCTATCTACGAGCAGTACTTC. It specifies CASSGQTGAIYEQYF. The J gene is TRBJ2-7, the V gene TRBV6-5, with D possibly matching TRBD1 (6 bases). V was shortened by 5 bases and J by 3 bases, with 17 bases between the two germline ends. Germline lookup yields CDR1 MNHEY and CDR2 SVGAGI. CDR3 length: 15 amino acids.

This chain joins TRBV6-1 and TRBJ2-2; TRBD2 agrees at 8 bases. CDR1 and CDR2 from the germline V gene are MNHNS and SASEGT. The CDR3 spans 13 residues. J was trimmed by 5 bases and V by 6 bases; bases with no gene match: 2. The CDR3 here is CASRAGVTGELFF. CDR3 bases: TGTGCCAGCAGAGCGGGAGTGACCGGGGAGCTGTTTTTT.

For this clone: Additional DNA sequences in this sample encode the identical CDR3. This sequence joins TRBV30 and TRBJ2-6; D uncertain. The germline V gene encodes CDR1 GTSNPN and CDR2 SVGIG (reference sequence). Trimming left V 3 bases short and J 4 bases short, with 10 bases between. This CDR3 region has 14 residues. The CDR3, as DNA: TGTGCCTGGAGCGTGGGGTCCGGGGCCAACGTCCTGACTTTC. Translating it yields CAWSVGSGANVLTF.

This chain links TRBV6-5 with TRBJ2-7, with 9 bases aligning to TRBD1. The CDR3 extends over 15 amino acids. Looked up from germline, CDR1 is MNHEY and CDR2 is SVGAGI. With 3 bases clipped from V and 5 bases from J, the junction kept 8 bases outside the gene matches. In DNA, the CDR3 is TGTGCCAGCAGTTATTTGGGGACAGGGTACCACGAGCAGTACTTC. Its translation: CASSYLGTGYHEQYF.

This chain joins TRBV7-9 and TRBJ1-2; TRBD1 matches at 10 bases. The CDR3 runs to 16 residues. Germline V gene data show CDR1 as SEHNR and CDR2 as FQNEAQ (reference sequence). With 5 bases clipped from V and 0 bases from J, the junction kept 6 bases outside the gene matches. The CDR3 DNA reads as TGTGCCAGCAGCCCACGAGACAGGGGGCCTAACTATGGCTACACCTTC. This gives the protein CASSPRDRGPNYGYTF.

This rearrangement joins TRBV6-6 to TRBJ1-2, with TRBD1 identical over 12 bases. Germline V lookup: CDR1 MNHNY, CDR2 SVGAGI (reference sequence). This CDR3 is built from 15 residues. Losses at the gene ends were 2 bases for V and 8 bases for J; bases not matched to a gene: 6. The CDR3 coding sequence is TGTGCCAGCAGTTACACGGGACAGGGGGCGGAAGGCTACACCTTC. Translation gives CASSYTGQGAEGYTF.

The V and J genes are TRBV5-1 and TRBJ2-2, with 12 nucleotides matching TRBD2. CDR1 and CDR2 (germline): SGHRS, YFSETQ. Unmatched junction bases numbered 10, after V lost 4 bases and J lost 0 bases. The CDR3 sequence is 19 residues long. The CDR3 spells CASSPTGLAGYANTGELFF. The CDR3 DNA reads TGCGCCAGCAGCCCAACGGGACTAGCGGGTTACGCGAACACCGGGGAGCTGTTTTTT.